A selection of T cell receptor beta chains follows, all from one sample in a study of graft-versus-host responses after intestinal transplantation. Generated by immunoSEQ multiplex PCR, the TCRdb table keeps only in-frame clones and is missing some. The sample has about 91,000 clones, approximately 89% seen once. These receptors' targets are unknown. This sample comprised unstimulated CD4+ T cells sorted from spleen or lymph node cells, obtained before transplant. All receptors derive from a human donor who was the organ donor for an intestinal transplant. The CDR3 runs from the conserved cysteine through the conserved F or W. D genes are given only for firm matches. Expanded clones are given a class, and other clones once, few, many or no size at all.

v_call	d_call	j_call	clone_size	cdr3_nt	cdr3_aa
TRBV7-9	-	TRBJ1-1	-	TGTGCCAGCAGCGTCATGCAGGGGAACACTGAAGCTTTCTTT	CASSVMQGNTEAFF
TRBV6-5	-	TRBJ2-7	-	TGTGCCAGCAGTTACTCTAGCATTAGTTCCTACGAGCAGTACTTC	CASSYSSISSYEQYF
TRBV29-1	-	TRBJ1-4	few	TGCAGCGTAGGGAGGAGGCTGGCTAATGAAAAACTGTTTTTT	CSVGRRLANEKLFF
TRBV10-1	-	TRBJ1-4	once	TGCGCCAGCAGTGACTATCCTTCTCCGGAAAAACTGTTTTTT	CASSDYPSPEKLFF
TRBV4-2	TRBD1	TRBJ1-1	-	TGTGCCAGCAGCCCCCGGGCCTCAGGGGGCACTGAAGCTTTCTTT	CASSPRASGGTEAFF
TRBV15	-	TRBJ1-2	-	TGTGCCACCAGCAGCCCGGGAACTGCGAATGGCTACACCTTC	CATSSPGTANGYTF
TRBV28	-	TRBJ1-5	-	TGTGCCAGCAGCCAAGCGGGATCTTTAAGCAATCAGCCCCAGCATTTT	CASSQAGSLSNQPQHF
TRBV10-3	-	TRBJ2-2	-	TGTGCCATCAGTGGACACCCGAACACCGGGGAGCTGTTTTTT	CAISGHPNTGELFF
TRBV5-1	TRBD1	TRBJ2-7	-	TGCGCCAGCAGCTCAGGGGGTGAGCAGTACTTC	CASSSGGEQYF
TRBV19	-	TRBJ1-4	-	TGTGCCAGTAGTATAACCGGGGATGAAAAACTGTTTTTT	CASSITGDEKLFF
TRBV30	-	TRBJ2-7	-	TGTGCCTGGAGTGTCCCAAGGGGCCCAGCTTTCCACGAGCAGTACTTC	CAWSVPRGPAFHEQYF
TRBV2	-	TRBJ1-2	-	TGTGCCAGCAGTGAAGGAGCGTACTATGGCTACACCTTC	CASSEGAYYGYTF
TRBV6-1	TRBD2	TRBJ2-5	-	TGTGCCAGCAGTTCGGGAGGGCGAGAGACCCAGTACTTC	CASSSGGRETQYF
TRBV6-5	-	TRBJ1-1	-	TGTGCCAGCAGTTCGGGGTTGAACACTGAAGCTTTCTTT	CASSSGLNTEAFF
TRBV15	-	TRBJ1-2	-	TGTGCCACCAGCACAAGGAATCCGGGATTTCCGTATGGCTACACCTTC	CATSTRNPGFPYGYTF
TRBV19	TRBD1	TRBJ2-4	once	TGTGCCAGTAGTCCCACAGGACAGGGAAGCGACATTCAGTACTTC	CASSPTGQGSDIQYF
TRBV5-1	-	TRBJ2-7	-	TGCGCCAGCAGCTTGGTGGTAGGAGCCTACGAGCAGTACTTC	CASSLVVGAYEQYF
TRBV19	TRBD2	TRBJ2-1	-	TGTGCCAGTAGCTTTCTAGCGGGAGTGTCCAATGAGCAGTTCTTC	CASSFLAGVSNEQFF
TRBV11-2	-	TRBJ1-2	-	TGTGCCAGCAGCCTATATATCGGACAGAGGAATGGCTACACCTTC	CASSLYIGQRNGYTF
TRBV2	-	TRBJ2-7	once	TGTGCCAGCAAGCGGCAGCCCCCCTACGAGCAGTACTTC	CASKRQPPYEQYF
TRBV11-2	TRBD1	TRBJ1-2	once	TGTGCCAGCAGCTCCCCGGGACAGGGGGGTGGCTACACCTTC	CASSSPGQGGGYTF
TRBV9	-	TRBJ1-2	once	TGTGCCAGCAGCCGGTGGGGCGTCTATGGCTACACCTTC	CASSRWGVYGYTF
TRBV7-8	TRBD1	TRBJ1-1	-	TGTGCCAGCAGTTTAAGGGACAGGGGGCGCGTGATGACGAGAGAAGCTGAAGCTTTCTTT	CASSLRDRGRVMTREAEAFF
TRBV5-1	TRBD1	TRBJ2-1	-	TGCGCCAGCAGCGCGTACCGGGACAGGGTCGGCAATGAGCAGTTCTTC	CASSAYRDRVGNEQFF
TRBV7-9	-	TRBJ1-1	once	TGTGCCAGCAGCAGCCAAGAGATGACTGAAGCTTTCTTT	CASSSQEMTEAFF
TRBV2	-	TRBJ2-3	once	TGTGCCAGCAGTGATGGAGGAGGCACAGATACGCAGTATTTT	CASSDGGGTDTQYF
TRBV7-2	-	TRBJ2-7	-	TGTGCCAGCACCCGCACAGGGCTCTACGAGCAGTACTTC	CASTRTGLYEQYF
TRBV18	TRBD1	TRBJ1-3	-	TGTGCCAGCTCACCGCGGAGGGGGCTCGGGAAAAACACCATATATTTT	CASSPRRGLGKNTIYF
TRBV28	TRBD2	TRBJ2-7	-	TGTGCCAGCAGGTTGACTAGCGGAGGGGATCGGCAGTACTTC	CASRLTSGGDRQYF
TRBV6-5	TRBD2	TRBJ2-1	-	TGTGCCAGCAGTTACAGAGCGGGAGTCCGTAACAATGAGCAGTTCTTC	CASSYRAGVRNNEQFF
TRBV16	TRBD1	TRBJ1-1	-	TGTGCCAGCAGCAAACAGGGGAAGGGGACTGAAGCTTTCTTT	CASSKQGKGTEAFF
TRBV2	-	TRBJ1-5	-	TGTGCCAGCAAGGGGGATAGCAATCAGCCCCAGCATTTT	CASKGDSNQPQHF
TRBV10-1	-	TRBJ2-3	-	TGCGCCAGCGTTGGAGGGGATACGCAGTATTTT	CASVGGDTQYF
TRBV7-9	-	TRBJ1-1	-	TGTGCCAGCAGCTTCATCCTACCGAACACTGAAGCTTTCTTT	CASSFILPNTEAFF
TRBV10-1	TRBD1	TRBJ2-5	-	TGCGCCAGCAGTGAGCGACAGGGCCAAGAGACCCAGTACTTC	CASSERQGQETQYF
TRBV18	TRBD1	TRBJ1-1	-	TGTGCCACCGTGACAGGGTTAGTCTCCATGAACACTGAAGCTTTCTTT	CATVTGLVSMNTEAFF
TRBV23-1	TRBD1	TRBJ1-4	-	TGCGCCAGCAGTCCCAACGAGCACCCACCCGGGACAGATTCAACTAATGAAAAACTGTTTTTT	CASSPNEHPPGTDSTNEKLFF
TRBV7-2	-	TRBJ2-5	once	TGTGCCAGCAGCTCTCAAGAGACCCAGTACTTC	CASSSQETQYF